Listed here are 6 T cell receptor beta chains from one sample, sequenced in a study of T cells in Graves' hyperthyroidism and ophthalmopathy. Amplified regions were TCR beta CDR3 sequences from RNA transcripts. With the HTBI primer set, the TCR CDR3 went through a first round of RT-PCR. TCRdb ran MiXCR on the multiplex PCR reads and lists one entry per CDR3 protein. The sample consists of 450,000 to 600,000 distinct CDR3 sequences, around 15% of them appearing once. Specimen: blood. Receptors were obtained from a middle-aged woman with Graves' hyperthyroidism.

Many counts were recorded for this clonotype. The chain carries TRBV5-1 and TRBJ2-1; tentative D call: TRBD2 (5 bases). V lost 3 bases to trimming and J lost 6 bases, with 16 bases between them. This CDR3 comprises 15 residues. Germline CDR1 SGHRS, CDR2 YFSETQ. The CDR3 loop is CASSSQVGVGNEQFF. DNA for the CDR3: TGCGCCAGCAGCTCCCAGGTGGGAGTAGGCAATGAGCAGTTCTTC.

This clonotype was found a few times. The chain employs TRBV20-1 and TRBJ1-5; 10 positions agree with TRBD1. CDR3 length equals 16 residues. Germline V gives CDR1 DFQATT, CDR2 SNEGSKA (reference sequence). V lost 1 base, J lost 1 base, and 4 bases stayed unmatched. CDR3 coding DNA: TGCAGTGCTAGAGCCTCGGACAGGGGGAGCAATCAGCCCCAGCATTTT. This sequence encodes CSARASDRGSNQPQHF.

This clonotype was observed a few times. CDR3 in amino acids: CASSDWGQGGEKLFF. In DNA, the CDR3 is TGTGCCAGCAGTGACTGGGGACAGGGCGGTGAAAAACTGTTTTTT. The chain links TRBV28 to TRBJ1-4; the match to TRBD1 covers 9 bases. CDR3 length: 15 residues. Unmatched junction bases numbered 8, after V lost 5 bases and J lost 7 bases. Germline-derived CDR1 and CDR2 are MDHEN and SYDVKM.

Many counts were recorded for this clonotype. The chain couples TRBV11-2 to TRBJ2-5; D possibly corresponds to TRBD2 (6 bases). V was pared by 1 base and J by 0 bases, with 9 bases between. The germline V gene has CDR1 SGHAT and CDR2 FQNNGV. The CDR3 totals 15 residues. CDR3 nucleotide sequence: TGTGCCAGCAGCTTAGGGGGGGAAGACCAAGAGACCCAGTACTTC. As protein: CASSLGGEDQETQYF.

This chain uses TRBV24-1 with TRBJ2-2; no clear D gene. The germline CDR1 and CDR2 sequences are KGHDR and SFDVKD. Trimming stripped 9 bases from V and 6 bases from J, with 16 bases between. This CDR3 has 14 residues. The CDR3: CATGRGVNAGELFF. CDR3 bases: TGTGCCACCGGTCGAGGAGTCAACGCCGGGGAGCTGTTTTTT.

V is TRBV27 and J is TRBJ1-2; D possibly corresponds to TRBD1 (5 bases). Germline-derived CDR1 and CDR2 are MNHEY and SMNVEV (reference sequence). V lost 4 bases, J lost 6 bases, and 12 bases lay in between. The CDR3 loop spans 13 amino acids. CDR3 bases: TGTGCCAGCAGTTCCTCAGGGAGCCATGGCTACACCTTC. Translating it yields CASSSSGSHGYTF.